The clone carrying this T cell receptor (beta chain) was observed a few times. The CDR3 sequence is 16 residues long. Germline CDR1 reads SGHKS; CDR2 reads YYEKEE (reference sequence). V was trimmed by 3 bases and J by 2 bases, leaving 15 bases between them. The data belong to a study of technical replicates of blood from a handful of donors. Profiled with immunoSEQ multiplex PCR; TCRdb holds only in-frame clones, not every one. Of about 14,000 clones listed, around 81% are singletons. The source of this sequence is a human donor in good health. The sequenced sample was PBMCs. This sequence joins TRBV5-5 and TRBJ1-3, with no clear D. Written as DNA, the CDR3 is TGTGCCAGCAGCTGGAGGACGGTAGAGACTGGAAACACCATATATTTT. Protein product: CASSWRTVETGNTIYF.